What follows are 31 T cell receptor beta chains derived from one specimen sequenced in a study of beta chain features in type 1 diabetes. Of the isolated RNA, all was reverse transcribed, and so the sequenced material was expressed TCRB transcripts. Repertoires were generated with immunoSEQ multiplex PCR, while TCRdb's copy carries only in-frame clones and drops some. The top ten hold 0.093% of the sample, which has hundreds of thousands of clones, about a sixth seen once. Material: naive CD4+ T cells from blood. The origin of the receptors is a man between 18 and 29 years old in good health.

This clone appeared a few times. The J gene is TRBJ2-5, the V gene TRBV4-3; 10 positions agree with TRBD2. This CDR3 is built from 14 residues. The germline gives CDR1 LGHNA, CDR2 YSLEER. With 1 base clipped from V and 4 bases from J, the junction kept 0 bases outside the gene matches. The CDR3 nucleotides read TGCGCCAGCAGCCAAGGGACTAGCGGAGAGACCCAGTACTTC. Protein sequence: CASSQGTSGETQYF.

A few counts support this clone. The gene calls are TRBV29-1 and TRBJ2-7; D is unresolved. Germline loops: CDR1 SQVTM, CDR2 ANQGSEA. V lost 0 bases to trimming and J lost 2 bases, with 11 bases between them. The CDR3 loop spans 14 amino acids. The CDR3 DNA reads TGCAGCGTTGAAGAGGTGGGATCCCCCTACGAGCAGTACTTC. Protein: CSVEEVGSPYEQYF.

In nucleotides, the CDR3 is TGTGCCAGCTCACCTGGACAGGGCCAGTTCGAGCAGTACTTC. Protein sequence: CASSPGQGQFEQYF. This sequence joins TRBV18 and TRBJ2-7, with 8 positions matching TRBD1. The J segment lost 6 bases and the V segment lost 3 bases, leaving 7 bases of the junction unmatched. CDR3 length equals 14 residues. The germline CDR1 and CDR2 sequences are KGHSH and LQKENI.

This chain joins TRBV18 and TRBJ1-1; D call uncertain. V lost 2 bases, J lost 4 bases, and 11 bases lay in between. Germline V gene data show CDR1 as KGHSH and CDR2 as LQKENI. CDR3 length equals 14 residues. CDR3 nucleotide sequence: TGTGCCAGCTCACCATGGGCTGTCGGCACTGAAGCTTTCTTT. This sequence encodes CASSPWAVGTEAFF.

The chain couples TRBV7-2 to TRBJ2-3, with 11 bases that match TRBD2. Germline CDR1 SGHTA, CDR2 FQGNSA. The CDR3 length is 19 residues. J was trimmed by 6 bases and V by 0 bases; bases with no gene match: 14. In DNA form, the CDR3 reads TGTGCCAGCAGCTTAGCGCCGAGAAAAACTAGCGGGGGAGCTGATACGCAGTATTTT. It codes for CASSLAPRKTSGGADTQYF.

This clone showed up just a few times. This rearrangement joins TRBV9 to TRBJ2-4; D is uncertain. Trimming removed 0 bases at V and 0 bases at J, with 13 bases between. Germline CDR1 and CDR2: SGDLS and YYNGEE. The length of the CDR3 is 17 residues. CDR3 sequence reads: CASSVGSRPLAKNIQYF. CDR3 in DNA: TGTGCCAGCAGCGTAGGGTCCCGGCCTCTAGCCAAAAACATTCAGTACTTC.

This clone was found a few times. The genes are TRBV5-4 and TRBJ2-6, with 7 bases lining up with TRBD2. V trimming: 5 bases; J trimming: 6 bases; junction bases outside the gene matches: 11. The CDR3 contains 16 residues. CDR1 is SGHNT and CDR2 is YYREEE in the germline V gene (reference sequence). The CDR3 DNA is TGTGCCAGCAGTCATTGGGAGGGTTTGGAGGCCAACGTCCTGACTTTC. The encoded protein is CASSHWEGLEANVLTF.

This clone turned up a few times. The genes are TRBV27 and TRBJ2-5; the D gene is possibly TRBD2 (7 bases). Trimming removed 6 bases from V and 5 bases from J, with 16 bases in between. This CDR3 contains 14 residues. Germline V gives CDR1 MNHEY, CDR2 SMNVEV (reference sequence). CDR3 in DNA: TGTGCCAGCAGACCTAAGGGGGGGCGGGAGACCCAGTACTTC. Its translation: CASRPKGGRETQYF.

This clone was counted a few times. The chain uses TRBV4-3 and TRBJ1-2; possibly TRBD1 for D (5 bases). V dropped 2 bases and J dropped 6 bases, with 7 bases sitting between them. This CDR3 is built from 12 residues. Germline-derived CDR1 and CDR2 are LGHNA and YSLEER. The CDR3 nucleotides read TGCGCCAGCAGCCAAAGGGGCGATGGCTACACCTTC. Its translation is CASSQRGDGYTF.

The V and J genes are TRBV6-6 and TRBJ2-2, with D perhaps matching TRBD1 (7 bases). The CDR3 extends over 16 amino acids. Trimming removed 7 bases from V and 5 bases from J, with 20 bases in between. From germline, CDR1 is MNHNY and CDR2 SVGAGI (reference sequence). The CDR3 is CASNHGGGAWTGELFF. Written as DNA, the CDR3 is TGTGCCAGCAACCACGGAGGGGGCGCATGGACCGGGGAGCTGTTTTTT.

This clone was counted only a few times. The V gene is TRBV5-1, the J gene TRBJ2-7; TRBD1 matches 12 bases. Per germline, CDR1 SGHRS and CDR2 YFSETQ. CDR3 length equals 15 residues. V gave up 4 bases and J gave up 7 bases; unmatched junction bases: 9. The CDR3, as DNA: TGCGCCAGCAGCCCAGGGGGACAGGGGGCGCGAGAGCAGTACTTC. As protein: CASSPGGQGAREQYF.

This clone was recorded a few times. This chain links TRBV13 with TRBJ2-6; 8 bases line up with TRBD1. The germline gives CDR1 PRHDT, CDR2 FYEKMQ (reference sequence). There are 19 residues in the CDR3. V shed 0 bases, J shed 0 bases, and the junction held 7 bases outside the gene matches. This CDR3 is CASSLGRWDRPSGANVLTF. In DNA, the CDR3 is TGTGCCAGCAGCTTAGGACGATGGGACAGGCCCTCTGGGGCCAACGTCCTGACTTTC.

This clone was detected only a few times. V is TRBV10-3 and J is TRBJ1-1; 9 nucleotides match TRBD1. The junction had 8 bases not matched to a gene; V was cut back by 10 bases and J by 5 bases. The CDR3 has 13 residues. The germline V gene has CDR1 ENHRY and CDR2 SYGVKD. DNA for the CDR3: TGTGCCACTAGGACAGGGGAGGGGACTGAAGCTTTCTTT. This sequence encodes CATRTGEGTEAFF.

This clone has only a few counts. The chain has TRBV9 and TRBJ1-3, with D possibly being TRBD1 (5 bases). CDR1 SGDLS and CDR2 YYNGEE come from the germline V gene. V was trimmed by 3 bases and J by 4 bases, leaving 14 bases between them. CDR3 size: 15 residues. For the CDR3, the DNA is TGTGCCAGCAGCGCGACAGACGCTATGGGAAACACCATATATTTT. Translation gives CASSATDAMGNTIYF.

The gene calls are TRBV28 and TRBJ2-5; D gene uncertain. Trimming stripped 2 bases from V and 5 bases from J, with 12 bases between. This CDR3 has 14 amino acids. Per the germline V gene, CDR1 is MDHEN and CDR2 is SYDVKM. The CDR3 here is CASSLLALGETQYF. The CDR3 nucleotides read TGTGCCAGCAGTTTACTCGCCTTGGGGGAGACCCAGTACTTC.

This clone occurred a few times. The rearrangement links TRBV7-9 to TRBJ2-7; perhaps TRBD2 as D (6 bases). The germline V gene encodes CDR1 SEHNR and CDR2 FQNEAQ (reference sequence). This CDR3 spans 14 amino acids. V lost 6 bases and J lost 4, with 16 bases in between. The CDR3 sequence is CASRTPGGSYEQYF. The CDR3 coding sequence is TGTGCCAGCAGAACCCCCGGGGGTAGTTACGAGCAGTACTTC. Together with reference TRBV7-9 and TRBJ2-7, the CDR3 gives the full variable domain: DTGVSQNPRHKITKRGQNVTFRCDPISEHNRLYWYRQTLGQGPEFLTYFQNEAQLEKSRLLSDRFSAERPKGSFSTLEIQRTEQGDSAMYLCASRTPGGSYEQYFGPGTRLTVT.

This chain links TRBV5-1 with TRBJ2-7; unclear D gene. CDR1 SGHRS and CDR2 YFSETQ come from the germline V gene. The CDR3 loop spans 14 amino acids. V shed 1 base and J shed 2 bases, with 10 bases lying between them. As DNA, the CDR3 is TGCGCCAGCAGCTTGTCAACAGTTGCCTACGAGCAGTACTTC. Translation: CASSLSTVAYEQYF.

The V gene is TRBV30, the J gene TRBJ2-2; tentative D call: TRBD2 (5 bases). The CDR3 has 16 residues. In germline, CDR1 is GTSNPN, CDR2 SVGIG (reference sequence). V lost 1 base, J lost 5 bases, and 17 bases lay in between. The CDR3 here is CAWSERGPSRTGELFF. Written as DNA, the CDR3 is TGTGCCTGGAGTGAACGGGGTCCCTCCCGGACCGGGGAGCTGTTTTTT.

This chain connects TRBV5-1 to TRBJ2-5; D uncertain. Trimming took 1 base from V and 4 from J, leaving 8 bases between them. CDR1 SGHRS and CDR2 YFSETQ come from the germline V gene. The length of the CDR3 is 13 residues. The CDR3, as DNA: TGCGCCAGCAGCTTGAGTACAGTAGAGACCCAGTACTTC. Translated, it gives CASSLSTVETQYF.

The genes are TRBV7-2 and TRBJ1-5, with D perhaps matching TRBD1 (6 bases). Trimming took 5 bases from V and 4 from J, leaving 15 bases between them. The CDR3 runs 15 residues. Germline CDR1 reads SGHTA; CDR2 reads FQGNSA. The CDR3: CASSPEQGRNQPQHF. As DNA, the CDR3 is TGTGCCAGCAGCCCCGAACAGGGACGGAATCAGCCCCAGCATTTT. The variable domain in full, completed from reference TRBV7-2 and TRBJ1-5, reads GAGVSQSPSNKVTEKGKDVELRCDPISGHTALYWYRQSLGQGLEFLIYFQGNSAPDKSGLPSDRFSAERTGGSVSTLTIQRTQQEDSAVYLCASSPEQGRNQPQHFGDGTRLSIL.

Only a few counts were recorded for this clone. The V gene is TRBV7-2, the J gene TRBJ1-5; D is ambiguous. This CDR3 is built from 12 residues. CDR1 and CDR2 from the germline V gene are SGHTA and FQGNSA. Trimming left V 5 bases short and J 3 bases short, with 5 bases between. Written as DNA, the CDR3 is TGTGCCAGCAGCGGTTACAATCAGCCCCAGCATTTT. Encoded protein: CASSGYNQPQHF.

V gene TRBV10-3 combines with J gene TRBJ1-6; 8 nucleotides line up with TRBD1. The CDR3 length is 15 residues. Germline V CDR1 and CDR2: ENHRY, SYGVKD. The J segment lost 5 bases and the V segment lost 4 bases, leaving 4 bases of the junction unmatched. CDR3 loop: CAISGRGRNNSPLHF. The CDR3 nucleotides read TGTGCCATCAGTGGCAGGGGGCGAAATAATTCACCCCTCCACTTT.

The chain links TRBV7-9 to TRBJ1-4; the D gene is possibly TRBD1 (5 bases). The CDR3 has 18 amino acids. Germline V gene lookup returns CDR1 SEHNR and CDR2 FQNEAQ (reference sequence). V gave up 3 bases and J gave up 2 bases, with 19 bases separating them. The CDR3 DNA reads as TGTGCCAGCAGCTTCATCCTTACTCAGGGTTTCACTAATGAAAAACTGTTTTTT. Translation gives CASSFILTQGFTNEKLFF.

This clone was seen at least ten times. The chain combines TRBV2 with TRBJ2-4; the D call may be TRBD1 or TRBD2 (5 bases each). V shed 7 bases and J shed 8 bases, with 15 bases lying between them. Germline values: CDR1 SNHLY, CDR2 FYNNEI. The CDR3 sequence is 13 residues long. CDR3 in amino acids: CASIPGPRHIQYF. CDR3 coding DNA: TGTGCCAGCATTCCGGGACCTCGTCACATTCAGTACTTC.

In this sample, this clone turned up a few times. The chain couples TRBV7-8 to TRBJ2-5; a possible D gene is TRBD1 (7 bases). The V gene lost 0 bases and the J gene lost 2 bases, with 13 bases spanning the gap. This CDR3 has 16 amino acids. Germline values: CDR1 SGHVS, CDR2 FQNEAQ. The chain's CDR3 is CASSLAPRGAQETQYF. In nucleotides, the CDR3 is TGTGCCAGCAGCTTAGCGCCCAGGGGGGCGCAAGAGACCCAGTACTTC.

The gene calls are TRBV25-1 and TRBJ1-1; no definite D call. Germline V gene data show CDR1 as MGHDK and CDR2 as SYGVNS. The CDR3 runs to 13 residues. The V and J ends lost 5 bases and 2 bases respectively, with 9 bases between them. The CDR3 DNA is TGTGCCAGCAGTCCCCCCTTTAACACTGAAGCTTTCTTT. Its translation: CASSPPFNTEAFF.

Concerning this clone itself: One junction end disagrees with the germline gene, perhaps due to a read error. CDR3 sequence reads: CASSLKGGQIAF. In nucleotides, the CDR3 is TGTGCCAGCAGTTTAAAGGGCGGACAGATTGCCTTC. The gene calls are TRBV28 and TRBJ2-7, with D tentatively TRBD1 (6 bases). From germline, CDR1 is MDHEN and CDR2 SYDVKM. The CDR3 is 12 amino acids. Full variable domain (missing parts from reference TRBV28 and TRBJ2-7): DVKVTQSSRYLVKRTGEKVFLECVQDMDHENMFWYRQDPGLGLRLIYFSYDVKMKEKGDIPEGYSVSREKKERFSLILESASTNQTSMYLCASSLKGGQIAFGPGTRLTVT.

This clone was detected only a few times. The V gene is TRBV7-9, the J gene TRBJ1-1; TRBD1 is a possible D gene (6 bases). The CDR3 is made up of 14 amino acids. Trimming cost V 3 bases and J 4 bases, with 12 bases left between them. The germline gives CDR1 SEHNR, CDR2 FQNEAQ (reference sequence). The CDR3 DNA reads TGTGCCAGCAGCTTGACGGGGGCGCTCACTGAAGCTTTCTTT. Translation gives CASSLTGALTEAFF.

The chain uses TRBV6-5 and TRBJ2-1; the match to TRBD1 covers 7 bases. This CDR3 is built from 14 residues. The ends lost 6 bases at V and 6 bases at J; junction bases unmatched: 8. CDR1 and CDR2 from the germline V gene are MNHEY and SVGAGI. The CDR3 sequence is CASRSTGTGNEQFF. As DNA, the CDR3 is TGTGCCAGCAGGTCGACAGGGACCGGCAATGAGCAGTTCTTC.

The rearrangement uses TRBV9 and TRBJ1-3; tentative D call: TRBD1 (5 bases). The CDR3 is made up of 15 amino acids. Germline CDR1 is SGDLS and CDR2 is YYNGEE. Trimming cost V 2 bases and J 3 bases, with 12 bases left between them. DNA for the CDR3: TGTGCCAGCAGCGTGAGGGGCCTGGGTGGAAACACCATATATTTT. Its protein product is CASSVRGLGGNTIYF.

This clone was observed a few times. This rearrangement joins TRBV19 to TRBJ2-7, with D perhaps TRBD2 (5 bases). The germline V and J ends were trimmed by 1 base and 6 bases, with 16 bases remaining between them. CDR3 size: 15 residues. Germline V CDR1 and CDR2: LNHDA, SQIVND (reference sequence). CDR3 sequence: CASSIVSTGGSEQYF. CDR3 bases: TGTGCCAGTAGTATAGTAAGTACGGGCGGGTCCGAGCAGTACTTC. The full variable domain, its missing parts supplied by reference TRBV19 and TRBJ2-7, is DGGITQSPKYLFRKEGQNVTLSCEQNLNHDAMYWYRQDPGQGLRLIYYSQIVNDFQKGDIAEGYSVSREKKESFPLTVTSAQKNPTAFYLCASSIVSTGGSEQYFGPGTRLTVT.